A single sample gave rise to the 5 T cell receptor beta chains below, sequenced in a study of blood T cell repertoires in COVID-19. TCRdb's copy holds only in-frame clones and misses some; the assay was immunoSEQ multiplex PCR. Altogether 80,000 or so clones are present, about 86% being singletons, with the ten largest covering 44%. Sample: peripheral blood. The receptors were sampled from a man older than 75 with acute or convalescent COVID-19.

This clone turned up a few times. The J gene is TRBJ2-2, the V gene TRBV15; the match to TRBD1 covers 7 bases. Germline trimming cut 6 bases from V and 1 base from J; bases unmatched to any gene: 5. CDR3 size: 15 residues. Germline loops: CDR1 LNHNV, CDR2 YYDKDF (reference sequence). The DNA of the CDR3 is TGTGCCACCAGGGAGACAGGGAAGAACACCGGGGAGCTGTTTTTT. Its protein product is CATRETGKNTGELFF.

The gene calls are TRBV2 and TRBJ2-7; 10 bases match TRBD1. The junction had 7 bases not matched to a gene; V was cut back by 6 bases and J by 2 bases. Germline-derived CDR1 and CDR2 are SNHLY and FYNNEI. This CDR3 is built from 15 residues. For the CDR3, the DNA is TGTGCCAGCAGCCCCGGGGGGACAGGGGCCTACGAGCAGTACTTC. Its protein product is CASSPGGTGAYEQYF.

The V and J genes are TRBV28 and TRBJ2-1; 9 bases map to TRBD2. The CDR3 is 16 amino acids. The trim removed 7 bases at V and 5 bases at J, leaving 12 bases unmatched. Germline V gene data show CDR1 as MDHEN and CDR2 as SYDVKM. The CDR3: CASTPGGSGSNNEQFF. CDR3 nucleotide sequence: TGTGCCAGCACCCCCGGAGGTAGCGGGAGTAACAATGAGCAGTTCTTC.

The chain couples TRBV28 to TRBJ2-7; 11 bases are a match to TRBD2. Germline assignment: CDR1 MDHEN and CDR2 SYDVKM. The ends lost 6 bases at V and 7 bases at J; junction bases unmatched: 8. This CDR3 is built from 14 residues. The DNA for the CDR3 is TGTGCCAGCAGGCTAGCGGGAGGATCGAAGGAGCAGTACTTC. Translated: CASRLAGGSKEQYF.

The count of this clone is one. The rearrangement uses TRBV10-3 and TRBJ1-4; no definite D call. Trimming pared 6 bases from V and 6 bases from J, leaving 14 bases between. The V gene's germline CDR1 is ENHRY and CDR2 SYGVKD. The CDR3 is 14 residues long. The CDR3, as DNA: TGTGCCATCAGCGACGGGAAACGAGATGAAAAACTGTTTTTT. Translated: CAISDGKRDEKLFF.